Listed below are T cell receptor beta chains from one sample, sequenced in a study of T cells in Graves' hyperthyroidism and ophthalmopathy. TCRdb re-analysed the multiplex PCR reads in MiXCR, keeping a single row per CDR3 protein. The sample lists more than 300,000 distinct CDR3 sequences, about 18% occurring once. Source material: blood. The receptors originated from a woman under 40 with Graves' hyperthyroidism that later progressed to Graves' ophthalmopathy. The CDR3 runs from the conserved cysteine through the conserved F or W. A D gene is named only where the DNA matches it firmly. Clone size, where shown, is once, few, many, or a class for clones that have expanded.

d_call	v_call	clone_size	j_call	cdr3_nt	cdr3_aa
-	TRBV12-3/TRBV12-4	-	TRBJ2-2	TGTGCCAGCAGTTATGGCGGAGGCGCGACCGGGGAGCTGTTTTTT	CASSYGGGATGELFF
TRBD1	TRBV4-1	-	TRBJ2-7	TGCGCCAGCAGCCCGGACAGGGGAGGCTCCGAGCAGTACTTC	CASSPDRGGSEQYF
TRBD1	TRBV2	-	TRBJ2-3	TGTGCCAGCAGGTTAACGACAGGGGGGATCACAGATACGCAGTATTTT	CASRLTTGGITDTQYF
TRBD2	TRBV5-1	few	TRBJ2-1	TGCGCCAGCAGCTTCTTCCTAGCGGGAGGGGCTTACAATGAGCAGTTCTTC	CASSFFLAGGAYNEQFF
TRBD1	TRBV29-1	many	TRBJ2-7	TGCAGCGCCCAGGGACAGACCTACGAGCAGTACTTC	CSAQGQTYEQYF
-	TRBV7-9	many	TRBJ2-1	TGTGCCAGCAGCTTGGGGGTCAATGAGCAGTTCTTC	CASSLGVNEQFF
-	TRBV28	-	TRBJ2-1	TGTGCCAGCAGATCCGGGATAGGATACAATGAGCAGTTCTTC	CASRSGIGYNEQFF
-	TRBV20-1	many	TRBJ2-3	TGCAGTGCTAGTATCACAGATACGCAGTATTTT	CSASITDTQYF
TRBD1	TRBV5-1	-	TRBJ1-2	TGCGCCAGCAGGGACAGGGGGCGCTTGGATGGCTACACCTTC	CASRDRGRLDGYTF
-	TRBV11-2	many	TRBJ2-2	TGTGCCAGCAGCTTAGGGGGGACTCTCAACACCGGGGAGCTGTTTTTT	CASSLGGTLNTGELFF
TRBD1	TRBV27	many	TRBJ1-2	TGTGCCAGCAGTTTAGACAGGGGGCATGGCTACACCTTC	CASSLDRGHGYTF
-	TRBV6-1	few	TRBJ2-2	TGTGCCAGCAGAGGGCGACAGACACACACCGGGGAGCTGTTTTTT	CASRGRQTHTGELFF
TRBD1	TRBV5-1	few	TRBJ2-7	TGCGCCAGCAGCTCCCGACAGGGGATCCACGAGCAGTACTTC	CASSSRQGIHEQYF
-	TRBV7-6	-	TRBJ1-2	TGTGCCAGCAGCTTATACGGGGTCGATGGCTACACCTTC	CASSLYGVDGYTF
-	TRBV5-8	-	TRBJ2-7	TGTGCCAGCAGCTCGCCTGACGCAGGGATCTACGAGCAGTACTTC	CASSSPDAGIYEQYF
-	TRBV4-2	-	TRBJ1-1	TGTGCCAGCAGCCAAGAAGGGCTCTTGAACACTGAAGCTTTCTTT	CASSQEGLLNTEAFF
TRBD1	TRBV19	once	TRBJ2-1	TGTGTCAGTGGTAGGGGGACAGGGAGATCCAATGAGCAGTTCTTC	CVSGRGTGRSNEQFF
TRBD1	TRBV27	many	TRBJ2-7	TGTGCCAGCAGTTTATCCGGGACAGGGACGTACGAGCAGTACTTC	CASSLSGTGTYEQYF
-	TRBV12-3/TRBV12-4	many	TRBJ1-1	TGTGCCAGCCTCTCGACAGGGAACACTGAAGCTTTCTTT	CASLSTGNTEAFF
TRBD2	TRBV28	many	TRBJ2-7	TGTGCCAGCAGCTCCGTCGCACTAGCGGGGATCTACGAGCAGTACTTC	CASSSVALAGIYEQYF
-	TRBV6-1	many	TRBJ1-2	TGTGCCAGCAGTGGGGGTGGGGGCTATGGCTACACCTTC	CASSGGGGYGYTF
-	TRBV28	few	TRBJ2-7	TGTGCCAGCAGTCATTTAGCGGACTCCTACGAGCAGTACTTC	CASSHLADSYEQYF
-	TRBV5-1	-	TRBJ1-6	TGCGCCAGCAGTGGCAGGGAGGGTTCACCCCTCCACTTT	CASSGREGSPLHF
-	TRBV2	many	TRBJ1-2	TGTGCCAGCAGTGAAGGACGGAACCCTAACTATGGCTACACCTTC	CASSEGRNPNYGYTF
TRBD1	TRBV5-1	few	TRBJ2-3	TGCGCCAGCAGCAGAGGGGGCCTTAGCACAGATACGCAGTATTTT	CASSRGGLSTDTQYF
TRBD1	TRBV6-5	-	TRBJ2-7	TGTGCCGGCAGTTACTCCTTATACAGGGGGCTCCCCTACGAGCAGTACTTC	CAGSYSLYRGLPYEQYF
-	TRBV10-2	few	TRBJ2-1	TGCGCCAGCAGTGAGTCAACAGCGGGTTGGGACTCAGTCTCCAATGAGCAGTTCTTC	CASSESTAGWDSVSNEQFF
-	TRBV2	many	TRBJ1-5	TGTGCCAGCAGCGAGGGGTCCTTTATTCCCCAGCATTTT	CASSEGSFIPQHF
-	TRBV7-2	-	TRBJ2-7	TGTGCCAGCAGCTTTTGGAAAGGCGGCGGCGACTACGAGCAGTACTTC	CASSFWKGGGDYEQYF
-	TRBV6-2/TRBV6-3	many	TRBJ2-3	TGTGCCAGCAGTCCTCGAGATACGCAGTATTTT	CASSPRDTQYF
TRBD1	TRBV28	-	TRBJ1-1	TGTGCCAGCAAGCAGCAGGGGGTCACTGAAGCTTTCTTT	CASKQQGVTEAFF
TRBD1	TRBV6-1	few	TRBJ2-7	TGTGCCAGCAGGCCATACAGGGGGTCCTACGAGCAGTACTTC	CASRPYRGSYEQYF
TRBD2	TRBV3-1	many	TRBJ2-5	TGTGCCAGCAGCCAAGTCATCCCCGGACTAGCGGGAGAGACCCAGTACTTC	CASSQVIPGLAGETQYF
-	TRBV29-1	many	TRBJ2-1	TGCAGCGTATGGACGGAGACTTACAATGAGCAGTTCTTC	CSVWTETYNEQFF
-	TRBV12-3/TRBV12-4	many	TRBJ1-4	TGTGCCAGCAGTTACGTCAGCACAACTAATGAAAAACTGTTTTTT	CASSYVSTTNEKLFF
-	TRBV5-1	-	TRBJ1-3	TGCGCCAGCAGCTTAACAGGAAAATACTCTGGAAACACCATATATTTT	CASSLTGKYSGNTIYF
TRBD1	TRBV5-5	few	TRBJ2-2	TGTGCCAGCAGCAGAACAGGGGGCCCTAACACCGGGGAGCTGTTTTTT	CASSRTGGPNTGELFF
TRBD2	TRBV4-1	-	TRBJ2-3	TGCGCCAGCAGCCAGGCACCGGGACTAGCGGGAAAAAATACGCAGTATTTT	CASSQAPGLAGKNTQYF
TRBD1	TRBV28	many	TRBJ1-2	TGTGCCAGCAGTCGGGACAGGGTTGGCTATGGCTACACCTTC	CASSRDRVGYGYTF
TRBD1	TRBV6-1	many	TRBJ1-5	TGTGCCAGCAGTGAAACAGGGGGCCATCAGCCCCAGCATTTT	CASSETGGHQPQHF
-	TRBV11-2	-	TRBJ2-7	TGTGCCAGCAGCTTCAGGGGACTGGGGGGGCAGTACTTC	CASSFRGLGGQYF
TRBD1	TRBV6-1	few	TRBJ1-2	TGTGCCAGCAGGCGACAGGGGGATTACTACACCTTC	CASRRQGDYYTF
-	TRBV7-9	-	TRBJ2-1	TGTGCCAGCAGCTTACCAAGGGTAGGATACAATGAGCAGTTCTTC	CASSLPRVGYNEQFF
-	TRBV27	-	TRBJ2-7	TGTGCCAGCAGTGTAACAGGGTTTCGCGAGCAGTACTTC	CASSVTGFREQYF
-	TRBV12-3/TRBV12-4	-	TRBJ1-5	TGTGCCAGCAGTTTGATGAGTCATGGGGAGAACCAGCATTTT	CASSLMSHGENQHF
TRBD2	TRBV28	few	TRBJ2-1	TGTGCCAGCGTCGGGGGACTAGCTGGCAATGAGCAGTTCTTC	CASVGGLAGNEQFF
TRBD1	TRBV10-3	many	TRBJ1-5	TGTGCCATCAGTGAGTCAGGGGGCGTACAGCCCCAGCATTTT	CAISESGGVQPQHF
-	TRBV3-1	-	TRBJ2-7	TGTGCCAGCAGCCAAGGGACCCTTAGAGAGCAGTACTTC	CASSQGTLREQYF
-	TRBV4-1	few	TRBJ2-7	TGCGCCAGCAGCCAAGGGGTCATAGGCTACGAGCAGTACTTC	CASSQGVIGYEQYF
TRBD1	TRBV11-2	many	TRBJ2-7	TGTGCCAGCAGCTTTCACCGGGACAGCTCCTACGAGCAGTACTTC	CASSFHRDSSYEQYF
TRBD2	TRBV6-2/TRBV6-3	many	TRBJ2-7	TGTGCCAGCAGTTACCGACTAGCTAGAGCTTCGGGCGAGCAGTACTTC	CASSYRLARASGEQYF
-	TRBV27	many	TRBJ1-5	TGTGCCAGCAGTTGCCCTCAGCCCCAGCATTTT	CASSCPQPQHF
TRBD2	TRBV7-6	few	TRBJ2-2	TGTGCCAGCAGCCTACAAAGTTCCGGGACTAGCGGGTACACCGGGGAGCTGTTTTTT	CASSLQSSGTSGYTGELFF
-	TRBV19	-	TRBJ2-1	TGTGCCAGTAGTGTTAGACAGGACTCCTACAATGAGCAGTTCTTC	CASSVRQDSYNEQFF
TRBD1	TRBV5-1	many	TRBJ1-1	TGTGCCAGCAGTTACTCACAGGGGGACACTGAAGCTTTCTTT	CASSYSQGDTEAFF
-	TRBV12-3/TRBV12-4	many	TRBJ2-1	TGTGCCAGCAGTTATCCCTGGGAAAGCTCCTACAATGAGCAGTTCTTC	CASSYPWESSYNEQFF
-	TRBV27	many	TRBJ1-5	TGTGCCAGCAGTTTATGGGGTAGCAATCAGCCCCAGCATTTT	CASSLWGSNQPQHF
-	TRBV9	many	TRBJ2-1	TGTGCCAGCAGCGACAGAGCGGATCGGGCGAGCCATGAGCAGTTCTTC	CASSDRADRASHEQFF
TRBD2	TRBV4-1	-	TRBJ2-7	TGCGCCAGCAGCCAAGAGGGGGGACTAGCACGTTACGAGCAGTACTTC	CASSQEGGLARYEQYF